A single sample is the source of the 14 T cell receptor beta chains below, sequenced in a study of CD8+CD57+ T cells in acquired aplastic anemia. Genomic DNA, the template, was used for profiling of the TCR beta VDJ and CDR3. MiXCR, applied by TCRdb to the reads, yields one record per CDR3 protein. The sample contains approximately 200,000 distinct CDR3 sequences, approximately 60% of which appear only once. Sequencing was performed on sorted CD4+, CD8+, or CD8+CD57+ T cells (not recorded which) from PBMCs. The receptors come from a human donor in good health.

The V call is TRBV2, the J call TRBJ1-5; 7 nucleotides match TRBD1. CDR3 size: 16 residues. V lost 7 bases, J lost 1 base, and 10 bases stayed unmatched. The germline V gene encodes CDR1 SNHLY and CDR2 FYNNEI. CDR3 region: CASTGGTELSNQPQHF. The DNA for the CDR3 is TGTGCCAGCACCGGAGGGACAGAGCTAAGCAATCAGCCCCAGCATTTT.

A few counts support this clonotype. V usage is TRBV12-3 or TRBV12-4 and J usage is TRBJ1-5; the D is unclear. The CDR3 length is 13 residues. V gave up 7 bases and J gave up 4 bases, with 11 bases separating them. CDR3 region: CASKTTSNQPQHF. CDR3 nucleotides: TGTGCCAGCAAGACTACCTCGAATCAGCCCCAGCATTTT.

The chain recombines TRBV19 with TRBJ1-5, with D unclear. CDR3 length: 13 amino acids. The germline CDR1 and CDR2 sequences are LNHDA and SQIVND (reference sequence). V lost 4 bases and J 5 bases, leaving 9 bases between the germline ends. This CDR3 reads CASSKMRDQPQHF. Written as DNA, the CDR3 is TGTGCCAGTAGTAAGATGAGGGATCAGCCCCAGCATTTT.

V and J are TRBV24-1 and TRBJ1-1; D remains unclear. CDR3 length equals 12 residues. V lost 1 base and J lost 4, with 3 bases in between. Germline V lookup: CDR1 KGHDR, CDR2 SFDVKD. CDR3 in amino acids: CATSDLGTEAFF. For the CDR3, the DNA is TGTGCCACCAGTGATTTAGGCACTGAAGCTTTCTTT.

The chain couples TRBV10-3 to TRBJ1-2; D might be TRBD1 (5 bases). The V end lost 2 bases, the J end lost 8 bases, and 15 bases lay between the germline ends. The germline gives CDR1 ENHRY, CDR2 SYGVKD. The CDR3 is 14 amino acids. Written as DNA, the CDR3 is TGTGCCATCAGTGAGGCCAGGGTTGAGGCGGGCTACACCTTC. Its translation: CAISEARVEAGYTF.

The V gene is TRBV7-9, the J gene TRBJ2-5; possible D gene TRBD2, 5 bases. Trimming pared 2 bases from V and 4 bases from J, leaving 11 bases between. This CDR3 spans 14 amino acids. Germline CDR1 and CDR2: SEHNR and FQNEAQ (reference sequence). CDR3 DNA sequence: TGTGCCAGCAGCTTAACCACCGGGGTAGAGACCCAGTACTTC. Its protein is CASSLTTGVETQYF.

The CDR3 DNA reads as TGTGCCAGCAGCGTAGGGACTATCTCCTACGAGCAGTACTTC. Protein sequence: CASSVGTISYEQYF. This chain links TRBV9 with TRBJ2-7; D may be TRBD2 (6 bases). The CDR3 length is 14 residues. Trimming cost V 0 bases and J 0 bases, with 7 bases left between them. Germline CDR1 SGDLS, CDR2 YYNGEE. Full variable domain (missing parts from reference TRBV9 and TRBJ2-7): DSGVTQTPKHLITATGQRVTLRCSPRSGDLSVYWYQQSLDQGLQFLIQYYNGEERAKGNILERFSAQQFPDLHSELNLSSLELGDSALYFCASSVGTISYEQYFGPGTRLTVT.

The chain uses TRBV5-1 and TRBJ2-5, with 8 bases lining up with TRBD2. Looked up from germline, CDR1 is SGHRS and CDR2 is YFSETQ. The CDR3 covers 16 residues. J gave up 1 base and V 3 bases, and 8 bases lay outside the gene matches. CDR3 nucleotides: TGCGCCAGCAGCTCCCAGGGAGCGGGAGCCCAAGAGACCCAGTACTTC. It yields the protein CASSSQGAGAQETQYF.

J is TRBJ1-6 and V is TRBV5-1; no clear D. CDR3 length: 15 residues. Trimming removed 4 bases at V and 6 bases at J, with 14 bases between. Germline loops: CDR1 SGHRS, CDR2 YFSETQ. CDR3 bases: TGCGCCAGCAGCACCGGCCAGCCCACTAATTCACCCCTCCACTTT. It encodes CASSTGQPTNSPLHF.

This clonotype came up many times. The junction does not match germline at one end; this may be a read error. The chain carries TRBV5-1 and TRBJ1-6, with 8 positions matching TRBD1. The CDR3 sequence is 16 residues long. Germline values: CDR1 SGHRS, CDR2 YFSETQ. The CDR3 DNA reads as TGCGCCAGCAGCGACGGCTGGGGACAGGAAGATTTACCCCCCCACTTT. Protein: CASSDGWGQEDLPPHF.

The chain employs TRBV5-1 and TRBJ2-1; the D is unclear. The CDR3 sequence is 15 residues long. CDR1 is SGHRS, CDR2 YFSETQ, per germline. The V end was cut by 0 bases, the J end by 1 base, with 8 bases between. The CDR3 bases are TGCGCCAGCAGCTTGGATGGCGATTCCTACAATGAGCAGTTCTTC. It codes for CASSLDGDSYNEQFF.

The CDR3 loop is CSVRRDRSQETQYF. The CDR3 coding sequence is TGCAGTGTTAGGAGGGACAGGAGCCAAGAGACCCAGTACTTC. J is TRBJ2-5 and V is TRBV20-1, with 8 nucleotides matching TRBD1. V shed 7 bases and J 1 base; nucleotides not matched to a gene: 8. Germline CDR1 is DFQATT and CDR2 is SNEGSKA (reference sequence). This CDR3 spans 14 amino acids.

The chain has TRBV7-9 and TRBJ1-4, with TRBD1 as a possible D gene (6 bases). There are 15 residues in the CDR3. Germline V gene lookup returns CDR1 SEHNR and CDR2 FQNEAQ (reference sequence). V was cut by 1 base and J by 2 bases, with 8 bases left in between. CDR3: CASSLVGHTNEKLFF. The CDR3 DNA reads as TGTGCCAGCAGCTTAGTGGGACATACTAATGAAAAACTGTTTTTT.

This clonotype was seen more than once but under ten times. This chain joins TRBV7-3 and TRBJ1-1; D is uncertain. Germline loops: CDR1 SGHTA, CDR2 FQGTGA. With 5 bases removed from V and 0 bases from J, the gap between germline ends came to 13 bases. The CDR3 is 15 amino acids. The CDR3 reads CASSPLQRMNTEAFF. Written as DNA, the CDR3 is TGTGCCAGCAGCCCCCTACAGCGCATGAACACTGAAGCTTTCTTT.